Each of the 27 T cell receptor beta chains below was sequenced from the same sample in a study of early T cells in non-severe SARS-CoV-2 infection. TCRdb recomputed calls from the 5' RACE reads with MiXCR, one row per CDR3 protein. This table has approximately 50,000 distinct CDR3 sequences, 7.5% to 9.5% appearing once. Source material: whole blood. The receptors originated from an adult who was a healthcare worker with PCR-confirmed SARS-CoV-2 infection or an uninfected control (not recorded which).

The sample holds many counts of this clonotype. The CDR3 loop is CASSIGAGGAPNEKLFF. CDR3 in DNA: TGTGCCAGCAGTATTGGGGCAGGGGGGGCACCTAATGAAAAACTGTTTTTT. The chain has TRBV28 and TRBJ1-4; 7 bases are a match to TRBD1. Germline V CDR1 and CDR2: MDHEN, SYDVKM. V lost 5 bases, J lost 3 bases, and 12 bases stayed unmatched. This CDR3 is 17 amino acids long.

This clonotype was observed many times. The chain has TRBV4-1 and TRBJ1-4, with TRBD1 matching 9 bases. V gave up 4 bases and J gave up 8 bases; unmatched junction bases: 8. Germline V CDR1 and CDR2: MGHRA, YSYEKL. The CDR3 runs 15 residues. The DNA for the CDR3 is TGCGCCAGCAGCCCAAGACAGGGGGAGGGAGAAAAACTGTTTTTT. This codes for CASSPRQGEGEKLFF.

This clonotype was found many times. V gene TRBV5-1 combines with J gene TRBJ2-3; D uncertain. Trimming removed 4 bases at V and 4 bases at J, with 22 bases between. Germline CDR1 reads SGHRS; CDR2 reads YFSETQ. The CDR3 runs to 17 residues. In nucleotides, the CDR3 is TGCGCCAGCAGCATTGCTGTTTCCCTCATTCACGCAGATACGCAGTATTTT. This codes for CASSIAVSLIHADTQYF.

This clonotype is medium-sized. The genes are TRBV7-9 and TRBJ2-4; D unclear. V lost 2 bases, J lost 5 bases, and 4 bases lay in between. The CDR3 is 12 residues long. Germline CDR1 and CDR2: SEHNR and FQNEAQ (reference sequence). As DNA, the CDR3 is TGTGCCAGCAGCTTATCGGAAAACATTCAGTACTTC. It is translated as CASSLSENIQYF.

V and J are TRBV20-1 and TRBJ2-1; no firm D call. Trimming took off 7 bases at V and 4 bases at J, with 14 bases between the two ends. The CDR3 has 13 residues. Germline CDR1 is DFQATT and CDR2 is SNEGSKA (reference sequence). The CDR3 sequence is CSVRLENYNEQFF. Here the CDR3 DNA reads TGCAGTGTCCGTCTCGAAAATTACAATGAGCAGTTCTTC.

The V call is TRBV20-1, the J call TRBJ2-4; TRBD2 agrees at 9 bases. Germline CDR1 DFQATT, CDR2 SNEGSKA (reference sequence). Trimming cost V 0 bases and J 0 bases; bases outside gene matches: 15. CDR3 length: 20 amino acids. The DNA of the CDR3 is TGCAGTGCTAGAGAGACCCCTGGGCTAGCGGGGAACCTAGCCAAAAACATTCAGTACTTC. This codes for CSARETPGLAGNLAKNIQYF.

This chain joins TRBV20-1 and TRBJ2-7; tentative D call: TRBD2 (5 bases). V lost 5 bases and J lost 3, with 17 bases in between. The CDR3 runs 14 residues. Germline V CDR1 and CDR2: DFQATT, SNEGSKA (reference sequence). CDR3 protein: CSAHNSDGIYEQYF. The CDR3 bases are TGCAGTGCTCACAACTCGGACGGGATCTACGAGCAGTACTTC.

In this sample, this clonotype turned up a few times. One end of the junction fails to match germline, which may point to a read error. The chain uses TRBV2 and TRBJ2-1, with D hard to call. CDR1 is SNHLY and CDR2 is FYNNEI in the germline V gene. This CDR3 spans 10 amino acids. CDR3 region: CASSDNEQFF. CDR3 nucleotide sequence: TGTGCCAGCTCCGACAATGAGCAGTTCTTC.

The table lists this clonotype with many counts. The gene calls are TRBV20-1 and TRBJ2-3; 9 bases map to TRBD2. The CDR3 covers 13 residues. CDR1 is DFQATT and CDR2 is SNEGSKA in the germline V gene (reference sequence). The chain's CDR3 is CSPRGGDTDTQYF. CDR3 in DNA: TGCAGCCCCCGCGGGGGGGACACAGATACGCAGTATTTT.

The chain uses TRBV7-2 and TRBJ2-6; 7 nucleotides line up with TRBD1. In germline, CDR1 is SGHTA, CDR2 FQGNSA. This CDR3 is 17 amino acids long. The V and J ends lost 4 bases and 1 base, in that order; junction bases with no gene match: 7. The CDR3 loop reads CASSSQGMGSGANVLTF. In DNA, the CDR3 is TGTGCCAGCAGCTCACAGGGGATGGGGTCTGGGGCCAACGTCCTGACTTTC.

J is TRBJ2-5 and V is TRBV3-1; tentatively, D is TRBD2 (7 bases). V was shortened by 6 bases and J by 5 bases, with 13 bases between the two germline ends. Germline CDR1 is LGHDT and CDR2 is YNNKEL (reference sequence). The CDR3 is made up of 13 amino acids. CDR3 sequence (DNA): TGTGCCAGCAGGGTACAGGGAGGGGAGACCCAGTACTTC. This encodes CASRVQGGETQYF.

This clonotype has ten or more counts. This CDR3 is CSATEGSWDNEQFF. DNA for the CDR3: TGCAGTGCTACTGAGGGAAGTTGGGACAATGAGCAGTTCTTC. V gene TRBV20-1 combines with J gene TRBJ2-1; D is perhaps TRBD2 (5 bases). The V gene lost 4 bases and the J gene lost 5 bases, with 15 bases spanning the gap. The CDR3 runs to 14 residues. Germline CDR1 reads DFQATT; CDR2 reads SNEGSKA (reference sequence).

V gene TRBV4-1 combines with J gene TRBJ1-5; D remains unclear. CDR3 length: 15 amino acids. Trimming took 1 base from V and 0 from J, leaving 7 bases between them. The germline CDR1 and CDR2 sequences are MGHRA and YSYEKL. The CDR3 DNA reads TGCGCCAGCAGCCAAGGATGGCTTAGCAATCAGCCCCAGCATTTT. It yields the protein CASSQGWLSNQPQHF.

Ten or more counts support this clonotype. V is TRBV4-2 and J is TRBJ2-1, with 11 bases fitting TRBD2. CDR1 LGHNA and CDR2 YNFKEQ come from the germline V gene. J was trimmed by 0 bases and V by 5 bases; bases with no gene match: 6. This CDR3 is built from 17 residues. The CDR3 loop reads CASSGLAGGSSYNEQFF. CDR3 DNA: TGTGCCAGCAGCGGGCTAGCGGGAGGCAGCTCCTACAATGAGCAGTTCTTC.

This clonotype was recorded at least ten times. The rearrangement links TRBV20-1 to TRBJ1-3; D is perhaps TRBD1 (5 bases). Per germline, CDR1 DFQATT and CDR2 SNEGSKA (reference sequence). V dropped 1 base and J dropped 4 bases, with 14 bases sitting between them. The CDR3 is 15 amino acids. The CDR3 protein is CSARVTGSPGNTIYF. The CDR3 DNA follows: TGCAGTGCTAGAGTAACAGGTTCACCCGGAAACACCATATATTTT.

This clonotype has a count of ten or more. The genes are TRBV7-8 and TRBJ2-7; 7 bases are a match to TRBD1. Per the germline V gene, CDR1 is SGHVS and CDR2 is FQNEAQ. The V segment lost 4 bases and the J segment 2 bases; nucleotides outside the gene matches: 11. CDR3 length: 16 residues. The CDR3 coding sequence is TGTGCCAGCAGCTCCTACGAAGAGGGGGCAACCTACGAGCAGTACTTC. Translating gives CASSSYEEGATYEQYF.

This clonotype was seen repeatedly, ten times or more. The chain couples TRBV29-1 to TRBJ1-1, with 8 bases that match TRBD1. With 7 bases clipped from V and 7 bases from J, the junction kept 11 bases outside the gene matches. Germline CDR1 is SQVTM and CDR2 is ANQGSEA. The CDR3 length is 13 residues. This chain's CDR3 is CSGRRGQRSEAFF. The CDR3, as DNA: TGCAGCGGGCGCAGGGGGCAACGAAGTGAAGCTTTCTTT.

The J gene is TRBJ1-1, the V gene TRBV5-1; D uncertain. The V gene lost 0 bases and the J gene lost 2 bases, with 20 bases spanning the gap. CDR1 is SGHRS and CDR2 is YFSETQ in the germline V gene. The length of the CDR3 is 18 residues. CDR3 in amino acids: CASSLVSYILGDNTEAFF. Here the CDR3 DNA reads TGCGCCAGCAGCTTGGTTTCCTACATACTAGGCGATAACACTGAAGCTTTCTTT.

This clonotype was observed at least ten times. CDR3 nucleotides: TGTGCCAGCAGTTACTGGGGAGGGCCCGGCGATCAGCCCCAGCATTTT. Residues: CASSYWGGPGDQPQHF. The chain couples TRBV6-6 to TRBJ1-5; no clear D gene. Germline assignment: CDR1 MNHNY and CDR2 SVGAGI (reference sequence). The CDR3 is 16 residues long. Trimming took 1 base from V and 5 from J, leaving 15 bases between them.

This clonotype was seen ten or more times. The chain joins TRBV28 to TRBJ2-1, with 8 bases lining up with TRBD2. The CDR3 is 17 residues long. Germline CDR1 is MDHEN and CDR2 is SYDVKM. Unmatched junction bases numbered 10, after V lost 6 bases and J lost 0 bases. CDR3 sequence: CASSPHSGRGSYNEQFF. In DNA form, the CDR3 reads TGTGCCAGCAGCCCCCACTCCGGGAGGGGCTCCTACAATGAGCAGTTCTTC.

The chain links TRBV7-3 to TRBJ2-5, with TRBD1 as a possible D gene (6 bases). This CDR3 is 17 amino acids long. The V end was cut by 4 bases, the J end by 1 base, with 19 bases between. Germline V gene lookup returns CDR1 SGHTA and CDR2 FQGTGA. CDR3 sequence: CASSSKYGGPFQETQYF. DNA for the CDR3: TGTGCCAGCAGCTCGAAGTATGGGGGCCCATTCCAAGAGACCCAGTACTTC.

The CDR3 DNA follows: TGTGCCAGCAGTTACTCGCTCTACAATGAGCAGTTCTTC. Its protein is CASSYSLYNEQFF. The genes are TRBV6-5 and TRBJ2-1, with unresolved D. Trimming shortened V by 0 bases and J by 3 bases, and 3 bases separated the two germline ends. The CDR3 runs to 13 residues. The germline gives CDR1 MNHEY, CDR2 SVGAGI.

This clonotype was recorded many times. The rearrangement joins TRBV20-1 to TRBJ2-1, with TRBD1 matching over 9 bases. The CDR3 consists of 17 residues. The V gene's germline CDR1 is DFQATT and CDR2 SNEGSKA (reference sequence). Trimming at V came to 4 bases and at J to 3 bases, leaving 13 bases not matched to a gene. The CDR3 loop is CSAMADRGSFFYNEQFF. CDR3 nucleotide sequence: TGCAGTGCTATGGCCGACAGGGGGAGTTTCTTCTACAATGAGCAGTTCTTC.

This clonotype has more than one count but fewer than ten. The rearrangement uses TRBV5-1 and TRBJ1-2; 7 bases line up with TRBD1. CDR3 size: 15 residues. CDR1 is SGHRS and CDR2 is YFSETQ in the germline V gene. V was pared by 5 bases and J by 6 bases, with 13 bases of the junction left unmatched. The CDR3 nucleotides are TGCGCCAGCAGTTCCGACCCCGGGACAGCCGATGGCTACACCTTC. Translated, it gives CASSSDPGTADGYTF.

By frequency in the sample, this clonotype is medium-sized (0.01 to 0.1%). This chain links TRBV20-1 with TRBJ2-1; TRBD2 matches 15 bases. The CDR3 has 14 amino acids. Germline values: CDR1 DFQATT, CDR2 SNEGSKA (reference sequence). With 5 bases clipped from V and 13 bases from J, the junction kept 9 bases outside the gene matches. CDR3: CSAHTRTSGGAQFF. CDR3 DNA sequence: TGCAGTGCTCACACCCGGACTAGCGGGGGGGCCCAGTTCTTC.

The table lists this clonotype with many counts. The CDR3 loop is CASSYSTGGNEQFF. The CDR3 region has the DNA TGTGCCAGCAGTTACTCGACAGGGGGCAATGAGCAGTTCTTC. The chain links TRBV6-5 to TRBJ2-1, with TRBD1 matching 9 bases. Per germline, CDR1 MNHEY and CDR2 SVGAGI. CDR3 length: 14 amino acids. The J segment lost 6 bases and the V segment lost 0 bases, leaving 0 bases of the junction unmatched.

This clonotype was found many times. The rearrangement joins TRBV7-3 to TRBJ2-3; D ambiguous. This CDR3 spans 13 amino acids. V lost 5 bases and J lost 4, with 10 bases in between. Germline CDR1 SGHTA, CDR2 FQGTGA. CDR3 residues: CASSLRMADTQYF. DNA for the CDR3: TGTGCCAGCAGCCTACGGATGGCAGATACGCAGTATTTT.